The sequence of this TCR beta chain was determined in a study of blood T cell repertoires in COVID-19. Study-wide context: T cells, B-cell-depleted T cells, or PBMCs provided the cDNA or gDNA that served as material.

Authors' data handling: Counts of nucleated cells, estimated from reference gene primer amplification, were obtained. The table came from immunoSEQ multiplex PCR; TCRdb's copy has only in-frame clones and leaves some out. V, J and clone size are those of that table, while D and trimming were read from the DNA. The sample lists approximately 220,000 clones; around 84% were seen once. The TCR originated in a woman aged 60-75 years who had recovered from COVID-19. The source material was peripheral blood.

The CDR3 nucleotides are TGTGCCTGGAGTGTAGAGGCCGGCAGCCAGCTCTCTGGGGCCAACGTCCTGACTTTC. Its protein is CAWSVEAGSQLSGANVLTF. V gene TRBV30 combines with J gene TRBJ2-6; D gene ambiguous. The CDR3 is 19 residues long. Between the trimmed V and J ends, which lost 0 bases and 0 bases, there was a span of 18 bases. CDR1 GTSNPN and CDR2 SVGIG come from the germline V gene (reference sequence). The full variable domain, in which reference TRBV30 and TRBJ2-6 provide the parts outside the CDR3, is SQTIHQWPATLVQPVGSPLSLECTVEGTSNPNLYWYRQAAGRGLQLLFYSVGIGQISSEVPQNLSASRPQDRQFILSSKKLLLSDSGFYLCAWSVEAGSQLSGANVLTFGAGSRLTVL.